This entry lists 27 T cell receptor beta chains sequenced from one sample in a study of blood T cell repertoires in COVID-19. The assay was immunoSEQ multiplex PCR, and TCRdb's table has in-frame clones only and misses some. The sample yields 180,000 or so clones, 85% to 90% seen once. The sample consisted of peripheral blood. Source of these receptors: a man between 18 and 29 years old with active or convalescent COVID-19.

The chain recombines TRBV29-1 with TRBJ2-7, with 8 bases that match TRBD1. V shed 4 bases and J 0 bases; nucleotides not matched to a gene: 2. Germline lookup yields CDR1 SQVTM and CDR2 ANQGSEA. The CDR3 consists of 13 residues. The CDR3 protein is CSVAGGDSYEQYF. In DNA form, the CDR3 reads TGCAGCGTTGCAGGGGGCGACTCCTACGAGCAGTACTTC.

This chain connects TRBV7-9 to TRBJ1-2, with 8 bases matching TRBD1. Germline lookup yields CDR1 SEHNR and CDR2 FQNEAQ (reference sequence). The junction had 4 bases not matched to a gene; V was cut back by 3 bases and J by 4 bases. This CDR3 is built from 14 residues. CDR3 DNA sequence: TGTGCCAGCAGCTTTCGGACAGGGATCTATGGCTACACCTTC. It codes for CASSFRTGIYGYTF.

The gene calls are TRBV10-3 and TRBJ2-7; 8 nucleotides agree with TRBD1. This CDR3 has 16 residues. The germline V gene encodes CDR1 ENHRY and CDR2 SYGVKD. Unmatched junction bases numbered 11, after V lost 0 bases and J lost 7 bases. CDR3 in DNA: TGTGCCATCAGTGAGTCCGGACAGGGCGAACTGGGGGAGCAGTACTTC. Encoded protein: CAISESGQGELGEQYF.

V gene TRBV27 combines with J gene TRBJ1-2, with 7 nucleotides matching TRBD1. The CDR3 contains 14 residues. Germline V CDR1 and CDR2: MNHEY, SMNVEV (reference sequence). The V segment lost 6 bases and the J segment 8 bases; nucleotides outside the gene matches: 12. As DNA, the CDR3 is TGTGCCAGCAGACTATACCGGGACAGTGAAGGCTACACCTTC. It encodes CASRLYRDSEGYTF.

This clone was seen a single time. The genes are TRBV11-2 and TRBJ1-5; D remains ambiguous. Trimming removed 5 bases from V and 8 bases from J, with 22 bases in between. CDR3 length: 16 residues. Per germline, CDR1 SGHAT and CDR2 FQNNGV. CDR3 residues: CASSRGGAVLGEPQHF. CDR3 DNA sequence: TGTGCCAGCAGCAGAGGCGGCGCAGTGCTGGGAGAGCCCCAGCATTTT.

The rearrangement links TRBV19 to TRBJ1-5; the D gene is possibly TRBD1 (5 bases). Between the trimmed V and J ends, which lost 0 bases and 7 bases, there was a span of 19 bases. The V gene's germline CDR1 is LNHDA and CDR2 SQIVND (reference sequence). The CDR3 sequence is 17 residues long. CDR3: CASSIDLMAGLGQPQHF. CDR3 in DNA: TGTGCCAGTAGTATAGATCTTATGGCGGGGCTTGGGCAGCCCCAGCATTTT.

This chain joins TRBV25-1 and TRBJ2-7; 7 positions agree with TRBD1. CDR3 length equals 13 residues. The germline V gene encodes CDR1 MGHDK and CDR2 SYGVNS. Germline trimming cut 4 bases from V and 5 bases from J; bases unmatched to any gene: 5. The CDR3: CASSVKGAHEQYF. CDR3 bases: TGTGCCAGCAGTGTAAAGGGGGCCCACGAGCAGTACTTC.

This clone has only a few counts. The chain recombines TRBV6-5 with TRBJ2-3; TRBD1 is a possible D gene (6 bases). Germline V gene sequence: CDR1 MNHEY, CDR2 SVGAGI. The CDR3 is 15 residues long. V lost 0 bases and J 4 bases, leaving 11 bases between the germline ends. The chain's CDR3 is CASSYSFEGADTQYF. The DNA of the CDR3 is TGTGCCAGCAGTTACTCGTTTGAGGGGGCAGATACGCAGTATTTT.

This clone was counted once. The V and J genes are TRBV9 and TRBJ2-3; D unclear. V lost 4 bases and J lost 6, with 18 bases in between. CDR1 is SGDLS, CDR2 YYNGEE, per germline. The CDR3 extends over 15 amino acids. CDR3 in amino acids: CASSPEVADGDTQYF. The CDR3 region has the DNA TGTGCCAGCAGCCCCGAGGTAGCTGACGGTGATACGCAGTATTTT. The entire variable domain, with the rest obtained from reference TRBV9 and TRBJ2-3, is as follows: DSGVTQTPKHLITATGQRVTLRCSPRSGDLSVYWYQQSLDQGLQFLIQYYNGEERAKGNILERFSAQQFPDLHSELNLSSLELGDSALYFCASSPEVADGDTQYFGPGTRLTVL.

The J gene is TRBJ2-1, the V gene TRBV19, with 7 bases aligning to TRBD2. CDR1 and CDR2 from the germline V gene are LNHDA and SQIVND (reference sequence). Trimming cost V 7 bases and J 8 bases; bases outside gene matches: 17. This CDR3 contains 16 residues. CDR3 sequence: CASTDSPGLVLDEQFF. CDR3 nucleotides: TGTGCCAGTACCGATTCCCCCGGACTAGTCTTGGATGAGCAGTTCTTC.

This chain connects TRBV4-3 to TRBJ2-5; 9 positions match TRBD2. The trim removed 4 bases at V and 5 bases at J, leaving 5 bases unmatched. The germline gives CDR1 LGHNA, CDR2 YSLEER. The CDR3 totals 14 residues. The CDR3 loop reads CASSPAGGSETQYF. The CDR3, as DNA: TGCGCCAGCAGCCCAGCGGGAGGAAGTGAGACCCAGTACTTC.

The V call is TRBV5-1, the J call TRBJ1-2; 8 bases are a match to TRBD1. Germline values: CDR1 SGHRS, CDR2 YFSETQ. Losses at the gene ends were 3 bases for V and 4 bases for J; bases not matched to a gene: 5. The CDR3 spans 14 residues. The CDR3 loop reads CASSSDRGGYGYTF. CDR3 in DNA: TGCGCCAGCAGCTCCGACAGGGGTGGCTATGGCTACACCTTC.

This clone was found once. This chain connects TRBV4-1 to TRBJ2-2; D gene unclear. Germline lookup yields CDR1 MGHRA and CDR2 YSYEKL. Trimming left V 0 bases short and J 5 bases short, with 10 bases between. The CDR3 sequence is 15 residues long. The CDR3: CASSQENFRTGELFF. The CDR3 nucleotides read TGCGCCAGCAGCCAAGAAAATTTTAGAACCGGGGAGCTGTTTTTT.

The V call is TRBV30, the J call TRBJ1-5; 7 nucleotides match TRBD1. CDR1 and CDR2 (germline): GTSNPN, SVGIG (reference sequence). CDR3 length: 13 amino acids. The trim removed 3 bases at V and 5 bases at J, leaving 4 bases unmatched. For the CDR3, the DNA is TGTGCCTGGAGACAGGGGAGTGATCAGCCCCAGCATTTT. Translation: CAWRQGSDQPQHF.

This rearrangement joins TRBV29-1 to TRBJ2-5; 8 positions agree with TRBD1. There are 15 residues in the CDR3. Per the germline V gene, CDR1 is SQVTM and CDR2 is ANQGSEA. The V gene end was trimmed by 2 bases and the J gene end by 2 bases; junction bases not matched to a gene: 7. DNA for the CDR3: TGCAGCGTTGAAACGACAGGGGTTGAGCAAGAGACCCAGTACTTC. Protein: CSVETTGVEQETQYF.

The chain couples TRBV7-9 to TRBJ2-7; TRBD1 is a possible D gene (5 bases). Germline V lookup: CDR1 SEHNR, CDR2 FQNEAQ (reference sequence). The CDR3 covers 11 residues. The germline V and J ends were trimmed by 8 bases and 7 bases, with 12 bases remaining between them. The CDR3 is CASETGGEQYF. The CDR3 region has the DNA TGTGCCAGCGAAACAGGTGGGGAGCAGTACTTC.

Only one count was recorded for this clone. The chain has TRBV27 and TRBJ2-7, with D possibly matching TRBD2 (6 bases). This CDR3 has 12 amino acids. V lost 5 bases and J 4 bases, leaving 9 bases between the germline ends. The germline V gene encodes CDR1 MNHEY and CDR2 SMNVEV (reference sequence). CDR3 in amino acids: CASSPGGYEQYF. The DNA for the CDR3 is TGTGCCAGCAGTCCCGGGGGTTACGAGCAGTACTTC.

The chain employs TRBV10-3 and TRBJ1-2, with D possibly matching TRBD1 (6 bases). Trimming took 5 bases from V and 9 from J, leaving 16 bases between them. The CDR3 has 13 residues. In germline, CDR1 is ENHRY, CDR2 SYGVKD. The CDR3 nucleotides read TGTGCCATCAGTCTAGCCTCAGGGGATCGCTACACCTTC. Protein sequence: CAISLASGDRYTF.

The CDR3 reads CATGGGQASNQPQHF. CDR3 sequence (DNA): TGTGCCACCGGGGGGGGGCAGGCTAGCAATCAGCCCCAGCATTTT. The chain joins TRBV15 to TRBJ1-5; tentative D call: TRBD1 (6 bases). CDR3 length equals 15 residues. Germline V lookup: CDR1 LNHNV, CDR2 YYDKDF (reference sequence). Trimming pared 8 bases from V and 0 bases from J, leaving 14 bases between.

The rearrangement joins TRBV5-1 to TRBJ2-7, with 10 nucleotides matching TRBD1. Looked up from germline, CDR1 is SGHRS and CDR2 is YFSETQ. CDR3 length: 13 residues. The ends lost 3 bases at V and 6 bases at J; junction bases unmatched: 3. CDR3 nucleotides: TGCGCCAGCAGCTCAGACAGGGGGCCCGAGCAGTACTTC. Translating it yields CASSSDRGPEQYF.

The chain couples TRBV11-2 to TRBJ2-5; D not resolved. Germline-derived CDR1 and CDR2 are SGHAT and FQNNGV. V was trimmed by 2 bases and J by 5 bases, leaving 12 bases between them. The CDR3 is 14 residues long. The CDR3 loop is CASSLSAGIETQYF. The CDR3 DNA follows: TGTGCCAGCAGCTTATCTGCTGGCATCGAGACCCAGTACTTC.

Worth noting for this clone: This sample also contains other DNA sequences that code for the same CDR3. The rearrangement uses TRBV18 and TRBJ2-7; 10 bases line up with TRBD1. Germline assignment: CDR1 KGHSH and CDR2 LQKENI. Trimming at V came to 3 bases and at J to 1 base, leaving 3 bases not matched to a gene. The CDR3 length is 15 residues. The CDR3 DNA reads as TGTGCCAGCTCACCCGGGACAGGGGCTTCCTACGAGCAGTACTTC. Translated: CASSPGTGASYEQYF.

The chain carries TRBV11-2 and TRBJ1-1; tentatively, D is TRBD1 (5 bases). V lost 1 base and J 4 bases, leaving 10 bases between the germline ends. Germline loops: CDR1 SGHAT, CDR2 FQNNGV. The CDR3 sequence is 14 residues long. The CDR3 sequence is CASSLVGRVTEAFF. The CDR3 coding sequence is TGTGCCAGCAGCTTAGTTGGCAGGGTCACTGAAGCTTTCTTT.

The J gene is TRBJ1-2, the V gene TRBV5-4; tentative D call: TRBD1 (5 bases). The CDR3 is 17 amino acids. The germline V gene encodes CDR1 SGHNT and CDR2 YYREEE (reference sequence). The V gene lost 0 bases and the J gene lost 2 bases, with 17 bases spanning the gap. The DNA for the CDR3 is TGTGCCAGCAGCTTGGAAGTCGGTCGGGCAGGGAACTATGGCTACACCTTC. It encodes CASSLEVGRAGNYGYTF.

The rearrangement links TRBV28 to TRBJ1-5; 8 nucleotides match TRBD1. V shed 8 bases, J shed 6 bases, and the junction held 15 bases outside the gene matches. From germline, CDR1 is MDHEN and CDR2 SYDVKM. This CDR3 spans 16 amino acids. The CDR3 region is CASRSPRTGQSQPQHF. In nucleotides, the CDR3 is TGTGCCAGCCGATCTCCCCGGACAGGGCAAAGTCAGCCCCAGCATTTT.

This chain uses TRBV29-1 with TRBJ2-3, with 9 bases fitting TRBD1. Germline V gives CDR1 SQVTM, CDR2 ANQGSEA. Trimming removed 6 bases from V and 2 bases from J; junction bases left unmatched: 9. This CDR3 region has 15 residues. CDR3 sequence: CSVGGTGKHTDTQYF. The CDR3 bases are TGCAGCGTGGGCGGGACAGGGAAACACACAGATACGCAGTATTTT.

The chain couples TRBV19 to TRBJ1-6; D uncertain. Germline V gene sequence: CDR1 LNHDA, CDR2 SQIVND (reference sequence). The V gene lost 7 bases and the J gene lost 7 bases, with 17 bases spanning the gap. The CDR3 is 15 amino acids. The chain's CDR3 is CASKLSRAGNSPLHF. The CDR3 DNA follows: TGTGCCAGTAAACTTTCACGGGCGGGAAATTCACCCCTCCACTTT.